Each of the 18 T cell receptor beta chains below was sequenced from the same sample in a study of molecular identifiers for immune sequencing clone quantification. One entry per CDR3 protein, called by TCRdb with MiXCR from the PCR reads. The data hold roughly 320,000 distinct CDR3 sequences, with 24% observed a single time. The sequencing input was naive CD8+ T cells from blood, with Jurkat cell RNA spiked in. Subset reported: FACS-sorted CD8+CD4-CCR7+CD45RA+ naive T cells. The source is a human donor in good health. Some libraries in this study had Jurkat cell RNA spiked in.

The chain has TRBV12-3 or TRBV12-4 and TRBJ2-7; possible D gene TRBD1, 6 bases. The CDR3 runs 14 residues. With 6 bases removed from V and 5 bases from J, the gap between germline ends came to 17 bases. The CDR3 loop reads CASSPYRESHEQYF. In DNA form, the CDR3 reads TGTGCCAGCAGCCCTTACAGGGAGTCCCACGAGCAGTACTTC.

This clonotype showed up just a few times. The chain combines TRBV9 with TRBJ1-2; the D is unclear. CDR3 length equals 14 residues. CDR1 and CDR2 (germline): SGDLS, YYNGEE. With 4 bases removed from V and 4 bases from J, the gap between germline ends came to 14 bases. The CDR3: CASSPPGPSYGYTF. As DNA, the CDR3 is TGTGCCAGCAGCCCACCCGGCCCCAGCTATGGCTACACCTTC.

This clonotype turned up a few times. This sequence joins TRBV6-5 and TRBJ2-2; a weak D match, TRBD1 (6 bases). This CDR3 comprises 14 residues. Between the trimmed V and J ends, which lost 11 bases and 4 bases, there was a span of 17 bases. Germline V gives CDR1 MNHEY, CDR2 SVGAGI. The CDR3 coding sequence is TGTGCCTCCCCTTGGACAGCGGTCACCGGGGAGCTGTTTTTT. Residues: CASPWTAVTGELFF.

In this sample, this clonotype turned up a few times. The chain is built from TRBV7-9 and TRBJ2-7; D possibly matches TRBD1 or TRBD2 (6 bases each). CDR3 length: 12 residues. CDR1 and CDR2 (germline): SEHNR, FQNEAQ (reference sequence). Trimming took 3 bases from V and 7 from J, leaving 10 bases between them. CDR3 region: CASSFLGGEQYF. The DNA of the CDR3 is TGTGCCAGCAGCTTTTTAGGGGGGGAGCAGTACTTC.

For this clonotype: Likely a read error: the CDR3 ends without its conserved phenylalanine or tryptophan. The chain carries TRBV3-1 and TRBJ1-1, with D uncertain. The germline CDR1 and CDR2 sequences are LGHDT and YNNKEL (reference sequence). CDR3 length: 13 amino acids. The ends were cut back, 0 bases at V and 5 bases at J, with 7 bases in the middle. In DNA form, the CDR3 reads TGTGCCAGCAGCCAAGATGGGCCAACTGAAGCTTTCATT. Translated, it gives CASSQDGPTEAFI.

This chain uses TRBV19 with TRBJ2-1; no definite D call. With 8 bases removed from V and 2 bases from J, the gap between germline ends came to 13 bases. This CDR3 comprises 14 residues. Germline CDR1 is LNHDA and CDR2 is SQIVND (reference sequence). The CDR3 is CASSHGLPYNEQFF. The DNA for the CDR3 is TGTGCCAGTTCCCATGGGTTGCCCTACAATGAGCAGTTCTTC.

This clonotype was seen at least ten times. The J gene is TRBJ1-4, the V gene TRBV7-6; TRBD1 is a possible D gene (5 bases). The V gene's germline CDR1 is SGHVS and CDR2 FNYEAQ. V lost 5 bases and J lost 7, with 23 bases in between. CDR3 length: 17 residues. The DNA of the CDR3 is TGTGCCAGCAGCCTACTCGCGGAGAGGGGTCCTGGTGAAAAACTGTTTTTT. It codes for CASSLLAERGPGEKLFF.

In this sample, this clonotype turned up many times. J is TRBJ2-5 and V is TRBV11-2; no definite D call. The V end lost 0 bases, the J end lost 5 bases, and 10 bases lay between the germline ends. This CDR3 is built from 14 residues. Germline V lookup: CDR1 SGHAT, CDR2 FQNNGV. CDR3: CASSLESLSETQYF. For the CDR3, the DNA is TGTGCCAGCAGCTTAGAAAGCCTCAGCGAGACCCAGTACTTC.

This clonotype was counted many times. This chain links TRBV7-2 with TRBJ2-7; 9 bases fit TRBD1. V was clipped by 5 bases and J by 4 bases; unmatched bases: 6. This CDR3 has 14 amino acids. Germline loops: CDR1 SGHTA, CDR2 FQGNSA. The CDR3 reads CASSPDRGGYEQYF. CDR3 DNA sequence: TGTGCCAGCAGCCCAGACAGGGGGGGTTACGAGCAGTACTTC.

This sequence joins TRBV29-1 and TRBJ2-1, with 8 bases aligning to TRBD1. Looked up from germline, CDR1 is SQVTM and CDR2 is ANQGSEA. The CDR3 consists of 17 residues. J was trimmed by 8 bases and V by 0 bases; bases with no gene match: 15. For the CDR3, the DNA is TGCAGCGTTGAAGAGATTTGGTTAGGCAGGGGGCCTGATGAGCAGTTCTTC. Its protein is CSVEEIWLGRGPDEQFF.

The chain recombines TRBV27 with TRBJ2-2; TRBD1 agrees at 8 bases. The V gene end was trimmed by 5 bases and the J gene end by 0 bases; junction bases not matched to a gene: 5. This CDR3 spans 16 amino acids. Germline CDR1 and CDR2: MNHEY and SMNVEV (reference sequence). CDR3 bases: TGTGCCAGCAGTCCGCAGGACAGGGCGAACACCGGGGAGCTGTTTTTT. Translation gives CASSPQDRANTGELFF.

The chain recombines TRBV10-1 with TRBJ1-5; 9 nucleotides match TRBD1. The CDR3 is 13 residues long. V shed 6 bases and J 8 bases; nucleotides not matched to a gene: 5. Germline CDR1 WNHNN, CDR2 SYGVQD (reference sequence). The CDR3 DNA is TGCGCCAGCAGGATGGGACAGGGAGAGCCCCAGCATTTT. It encodes CASRMGQGEPQHF.

This clonotype was counted ten times or more. V gene TRBV12-3 or TRBV12-4 combines with J gene TRBJ2-5; 7 nucleotides line up with TRBD2. The trim removed 5 bases at V and 2 bases at J, leaving 5 bases unmatched. The CDR3 is 14 residues long. CDR3 sequence reads: CASSPTSKQETQYF. For the CDR3, the DNA is TGTGCCAGCAGTCCGACTAGCAAACAAGAGACCCAGTACTTC.

In its sample, this clonotype was seen a few times. The CDR3 DNA sequence: TGTGCCAGTAGTCAAGGGTATCCGACCTACGAGCAGTACTTC. This encodes CASSQGYPTYEQYF. The chain employs TRBV19 and TRBJ2-7; D unresolved. Germline V gene sequence: CDR1 LNHDA, CDR2 SQIVND (reference sequence). Trimming left V 5 bases short and J 2 bases short, with 13 bases between. CDR3 size: 14 residues.

This clonotype was observed a handful of times. This chain joins TRBV5-1 and TRBJ1-1; no clear D. V was pared by 1 base and J by 2 bases, with 9 bases between. Germline values: CDR1 SGHRS, CDR2 YFSETQ. CDR3 length: 14 residues. The CDR3 here is CASSLLRANTEAFF. The CDR3 DNA reads TGCGCCAGCAGCTTGCTCCGAGCAAACACTGAAGCTTTCTTT.

Worth noting for this clonotype: A much more abundant neighbour one base away suggests this may be a read error. The J gene is TRBJ2-7, the V gene TRBV14; no clear D gene. This CDR3 has 15 amino acids. Looked up from germline, CDR1 is SGHDN and CDR2 is FVKESK. CDR3 DNA sequence: TGTGCCAGCAGCCAATCCCAGGCCAGCTCCTACGGGCAGTACTTC. Protein product: CASSQSQASSYGQYF. Complete variable domain (other parts from reference TRBV14 and TRBJ2-7): EAGVTQFPSHSVIEKGQTVTLRCDPISGHDNLYWYRRVMGKEIKFLLHFVKESKQDESGMPNNRFLAERTGGTYSTLKVQPAELEDSGVYFCASSQSQASSYGQYFGPGTRLTVT.

The V call is TRBV27, the J call TRBJ2-3; D might be TRBD2 (6 bases). V was pared by 2 bases and J by 6 bases, with 9 bases between. Germline V CDR1 and CDR2: MNHEY, SMNVEV (reference sequence). The CDR3 spans 13 residues. CDR3 nucleotide sequence: TGTGCCAGCAGTTTAGGAGGGGAGGATACGCAGTATTTT. This codes for CASSLGGEDTQYF.

In its sample, this clonotype was seen many times. The V gene is TRBV6-1, the J gene TRBJ1-1, with D tentatively TRBD1 (5 bases). Germline V gene lookup returns CDR1 MNHNS and CDR2 SASEGT. V lost 0 bases and J 3 bases, leaving 8 bases between the germline ends. CDR3 size: 14 residues. DNA of the CDR3: TGTGCCAGCAGTGAAGCGCAGGGTTACACTGAAGCTTTCTTT. Its translation: CASSEAQGYTEAFF.